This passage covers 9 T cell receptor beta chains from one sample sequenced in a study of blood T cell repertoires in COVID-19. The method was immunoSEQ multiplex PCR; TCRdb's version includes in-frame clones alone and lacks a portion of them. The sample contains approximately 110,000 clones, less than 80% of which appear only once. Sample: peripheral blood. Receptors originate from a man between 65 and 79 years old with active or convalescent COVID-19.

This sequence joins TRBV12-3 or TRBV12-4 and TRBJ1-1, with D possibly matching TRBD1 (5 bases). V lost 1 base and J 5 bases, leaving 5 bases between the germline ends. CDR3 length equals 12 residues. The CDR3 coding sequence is TGTGCCAGCAGTTTAGAGGGGACTGAAGCTTTCTTT. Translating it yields CASSLEGTEAFF.

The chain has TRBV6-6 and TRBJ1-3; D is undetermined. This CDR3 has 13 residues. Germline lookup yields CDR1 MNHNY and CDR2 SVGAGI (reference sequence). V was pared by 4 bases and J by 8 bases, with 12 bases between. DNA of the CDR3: TGTGCCAGCAGTTCCCCCCCAGCGGACACCATATATTTT. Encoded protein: CASSSPPADTIYF.

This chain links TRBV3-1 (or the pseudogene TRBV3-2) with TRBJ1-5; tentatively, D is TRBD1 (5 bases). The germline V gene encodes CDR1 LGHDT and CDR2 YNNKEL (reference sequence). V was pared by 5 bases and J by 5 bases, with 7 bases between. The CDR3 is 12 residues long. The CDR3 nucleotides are TGTGCCAGCAGCTTAGGGGATCAGCCCCAGCATTTT. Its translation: CASSLGDQPQHF.

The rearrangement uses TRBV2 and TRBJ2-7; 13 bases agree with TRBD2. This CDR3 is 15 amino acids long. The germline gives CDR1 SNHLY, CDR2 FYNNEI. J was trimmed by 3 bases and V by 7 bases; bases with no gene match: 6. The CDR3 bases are TGTGCCAGCAAAATGGGACTAGCGGGGAACTACGAGCAGTACTTC. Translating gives CASKMGLAGNYEQYF.

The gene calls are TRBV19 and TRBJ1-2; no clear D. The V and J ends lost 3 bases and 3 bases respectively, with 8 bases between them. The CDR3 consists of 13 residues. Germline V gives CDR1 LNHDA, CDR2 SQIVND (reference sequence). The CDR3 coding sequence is TGTGCCAGTAGTATGACGGAGTACTATGGCTACACCTTC. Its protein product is CASSMTEYYGYTF.

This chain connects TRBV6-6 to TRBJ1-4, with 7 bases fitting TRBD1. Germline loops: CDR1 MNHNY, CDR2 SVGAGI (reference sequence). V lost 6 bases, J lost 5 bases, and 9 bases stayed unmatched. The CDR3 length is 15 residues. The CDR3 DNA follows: TGTGCCAGCAGACCCCGGACAGGACGAAATGAAAAACTGTTTTTT. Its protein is CASRPRTGRNEKLFF.

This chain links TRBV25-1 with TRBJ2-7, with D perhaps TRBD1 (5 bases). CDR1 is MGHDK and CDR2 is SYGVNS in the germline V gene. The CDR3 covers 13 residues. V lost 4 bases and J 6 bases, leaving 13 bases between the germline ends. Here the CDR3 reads CASSGRQSGEQYF. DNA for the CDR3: TGTGCCAGCAGTGGCCGACAGAGTGGCGAGCAGTACTTC.

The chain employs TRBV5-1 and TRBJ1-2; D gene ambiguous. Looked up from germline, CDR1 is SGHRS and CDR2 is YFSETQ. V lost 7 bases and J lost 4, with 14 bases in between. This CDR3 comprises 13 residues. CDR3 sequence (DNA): TGCGCCAGCTCGGCTGGGGAGCCCTATGGCTACACCTTC. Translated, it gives CASSAGEPYGYTF.

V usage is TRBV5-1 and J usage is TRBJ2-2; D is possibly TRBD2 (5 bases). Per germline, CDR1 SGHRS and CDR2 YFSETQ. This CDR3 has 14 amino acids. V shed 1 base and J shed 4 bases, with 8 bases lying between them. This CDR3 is CASSLSGSTGELFF. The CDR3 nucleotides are TGCGCCAGCAGCTTGTCGGGGAGCACCGGGGAGCTGTTTTTT.